The 30 T cell receptor beta chains listed next were all sequenced from one sample in a study of regulatory T cells in long-lasting Graves disease. Library construction for TCR beta used iRepertoire HTBI primers and Arm-PCR of CDR3 regions. TCRdb re-called the multiplex PCR reads with MiXCR, one entry per CDR3 protein. The sample holds under 450,000 distinct CDR3 sequences, roughly 24% seen once. The time point is: persistent/refractory GD, antithyroid drugs over 5 years with positive TRAb. Scientists built the TCR library using RNA that was extracted from PBMCs. The starting material was peripheral blood mononuclear cells (PBMCs), obtained when the disease was refractory, from a patient treated with antithyroid drugs. The receptors stem from a middle-aged woman with Graves disease.

The chain employs TRBV7-9 and TRBJ2-4; no reliable D call. Trimming cost V 4 bases and J 1 base, with 20 bases left between them. Per the germline V gene, CDR1 is SEHNR and CDR2 is FQNEAQ (reference sequence). The CDR3 has 18 residues. The CDR3, as DNA: TGTGCCAGCAGCTACACGGGCCCTCATTTGGCGGCCAAAAACATTCAGTACTTC. As protein: CASSYTGPHLAAKNIQYF.

The chain links TRBV28 to TRBJ2-1, with 10 bases aligning to TRBD2. The V gene end was trimmed by 2 bases and the J gene end by 9 bases; junction bases not matched to a gene: 19. CDR1 and CDR2 (germline): MDHEN, SYDVKM. The CDR3 has 19 amino acids. CDR3 protein: CASSLGWRGLAGEDGEQFF. CDR3 coding DNA: TGTGCCAGCAGTTTAGGATGGAGAGGTCTAGCGGGAGAAGATGGTGAGCAGTTCTTC. The entire variable domain, with the rest obtained from reference TRBV28 and TRBJ2-1, is as follows: DVKVTQSSRYLVKRTGEKVFLECVQDMDHENMFWYRQDPGLGLRLIYFSYDVKMKEKGDIPEGYSVSREKKERFSLILESASTNQTSMYLCASSLGWRGLAGEDGEQFFGPGTRLTVL.

This clonotype showed up just a few times. The chain has TRBV20-1 and TRBJ2-7; D unresolved. Germline CDR1 reads DFQATT; CDR2 reads SNEGSKA (reference sequence). Between the trimmed V and J ends, which lost 3 bases and 1 base, there was a span of 7 bases. CDR3 size: 12 residues. Here the CDR3 DNA reads TGCAGTGCTAGTAGGCCGTCCTACGAGCAGTACTTC. It specifies CSASRPSYEQYF.

This clonotype was seen many times. This rearrangement joins TRBV28 to TRBJ1-6; TRBD1 aligns across 10 bases. The CDR3 extends over 14 amino acids. Germline values: CDR1 MDHEN, CDR2 SYDVKM. Trimming took 6 bases from V and 10 from J; bases not matched to a gene: 6. In DNA, the CDR3 is TGTGCCAGCAGGTCTCTGACAGGGGGCTCACCCCTCCACTTT. Translated: CASRSLTGGSPLHF.

This clonotype came up a few times. The chain links TRBV19 to TRBJ1-2; no definite D call. V was shortened by 4 bases and J by 4 bases, with 13 bases between the two germline ends. The CDR3 is 14 amino acids. Germline-derived CDR1 and CDR2 are LNHDA and SQIVND (reference sequence). CDR3 nucleotide sequence: TGTGCCAGTAGTAGGACGGACCGGGGCTATGGCTACACCTTC. Translating gives CASSRTDRGYGYTF.

V usage is TRBV13 and J usage is TRBJ2-7; 8 positions agree with TRBD2. CDR1 PRHDT and CDR2 FYEKMQ come from the germline V gene (reference sequence). This CDR3 is built from 13 residues. V dropped 1 base and J dropped 7; count of bases not matched to a gene: 3. The CDR3 region has the DNA TGTGCCAGCAGCTTAGAACAGCGGGAGGAGCAGTACTTC. Residues: CASSLEQREEQYF. Combining the CDR3 with reference TRBV13 and TRBJ2-7 gives the whole variable domain AAGVIQSPRHLIKEKRETATLKCYPIPRHDTVYWYQQGPGQDPQFLISFYEKMQSDKGSIPDRFSAQQFSDYHSELNMSSLELGDSALYFCASSLEQREEQYFGPGTRLTVT.

CDR3 protein: CASSAPRTGDTQETQYF. Written as DNA, the CDR3 is TGTGCCAGCAGCGCCCCCAGGACAGGGGATACCCAAGAGACCCAGTACTTC. The gene calls are TRBV9 and TRBJ2-5; 9 nucleotides match TRBD1. The germline V gene has CDR1 SGDLS and CDR2 YYNGEE. CDR3 size: 17 residues. V was pared by 3 bases and J by 1 base, with 10 bases of the junction left unmatched.

There are many counts of this clonotype. The rearrangement links TRBV14 to TRBJ1-2, with D perhaps matching TRBD1 (6 bases). The CDR3 extends over 14 amino acids. V shed 1 base and J shed 4 bases, with 10 bases lying between them. Germline assignment: CDR1 SGHDN and CDR2 FVKESK. CDR3 sequence: CASSQARGTYGYTF. As DNA, the CDR3 is TGTGCCAGCAGCCAAGCCAGGGGAACCTATGGCTACACCTTC.

The gene calls are TRBV10-1 and TRBJ2-7; 7 nucleotides agree with TRBD1. The J segment lost 3 bases and the V segment lost 3 bases, leaving 8 bases of the junction unmatched. The CDR3 sequence is 15 residues long. CDR1 and CDR2 (germline): WNHNN, SYGVQD (reference sequence). The CDR3 protein is CASSDLGQGVYEQYF. The CDR3 nucleotides read TGCGCCAGCAGTGATTTAGGGCAGGGGGTCTACGAGCAGTACTTC.

The chain joins TRBV5-5 to TRBJ2-3, with D possibly being TRBD1 (5 bases). CDR1 and CDR2 (germline): SGHKS, YYEKEE (reference sequence). Trimming cost V 2 bases and J 1 base, with 11 bases left between them. The CDR3 runs to 15 residues. The CDR3 nucleotides are TGTGCCAGCAGCTTCATAACAGGCCGCACAGATACGCAGTATTTT. This sequence encodes CASSFITGRTDTQYF.

This chain joins TRBV6-2 or TRBV6-3 and TRBJ2-7; the D gene is possibly TRBD1 (8 bases). CDR1 and CDR2 (germline): MNHEY, SVGEGT. V lost 6 bases and J 9 bases, leaving 27 bases between the germline ends. The CDR3 is 16 residues long. The CDR3 nucleotides are TGTGCCAGCAGAATACAGGGGGGAACTAGCGATTCGGTGCAGTACTTC. Translating gives CASRIQGGTSDSVQYF.

The table lists this clonotype with many counts. The chain is built from TRBV28 and TRBJ1-5; a possible D gene is TRBD1 (5 bases). From germline, CDR1 is MDHEN and CDR2 SYDVKM. Trimming stripped 6 bases from V and 3 bases from J, with 12 bases between. This CDR3 spans 14 amino acids. This chain's CDR3 is CASRRTPINQPQHF. DNA of the CDR3: TGTGCCAGCAGACGGACACCCATCAATCAGCCCCAGCATTTT.

This clonotype showed up many times. The chain has TRBV11-2 and TRBJ2-7; 9 nucleotides align to TRBD2. The CDR3 has 14 residues. Germline assignment: CDR1 SGHAT and CDR2 FQNNGV. The ends lost 4 bases at V and 2 bases at J; junction bases unmatched: 3. This CDR3 reads CASSSLAGTYEQYF. CDR3 in DNA: TGTGCCAGCAGCTCTCTAGCGGGGACCTACGAGCAGTACTTC.

Here the CDR3 reads CSARTRSSGYTF. The CDR3 DNA reads TGCAGTGCTAGGACCCGATCCAGTGGCTACACCTTC. This chain connects TRBV20-1 to TRBJ1-2; unclear D gene. From germline, CDR1 is DFQATT and CDR2 SNEGSKA (reference sequence). The CDR3 loop spans 12 amino acids. Trimming took 3 bases from V and 7 from J, leaving 12 bases between them.

This clonotype was seen at least ten times. The chain is built from TRBV5-1 and TRBJ1-6; TRBD1 is a possible D gene (5 bases). CDR3 length: 12 residues. CDR1 is SGHRS and CDR2 is YFSETQ in the germline V gene. V lost 3 bases, J lost 7 bases, and 5 bases lay in between. The CDR3 protein is CASSWGNSPLHF. As DNA, the CDR3 is TGCGCCAGCAGCTGGGGGAATTCACCCCTCCACTTT.

The chain couples TRBV6-1 to TRBJ1-1; D gene uncertain. Germline V gives CDR1 MNHNS, CDR2 SASEGT. V dropped 6 bases and J dropped 1 base, with 9 bases sitting between them. This CDR3 comprises 13 residues. CDR3 region: CASSTTANTEAFF. As DNA, the CDR3 is TGTGCCAGCAGCACGACCGCGAACACTGAAGCTTTCTTT.

This sequence joins TRBV10-3 and TRBJ2-2; D gene unclear. The CDR3 loop spans 14 amino acids. The V and J ends lost 10 bases and 2 bases respectively, with 14 bases between them. The germline gives CDR1 ENHRY, CDR2 SYGVKD. In DNA form, the CDR3 reads TGTGCCAGCTGCGGCAGAGAAAACACCGGGGAGCTGTTTTTT. This codes for CASCGRENTGELFF.

This clonotype was found once. The chain joins TRBV7-2 to TRBJ2-1; TRBD1 is a possible D gene (5 bases). This CDR3 has 15 residues. Germline V gene data show CDR1 as SGHTA and CDR2 as FQGNSA. V dropped 4 bases and J dropped 7 bases, with 17 bases sitting between them. CDR3 coding DNA: TGTGCCAGCAGCTCGATCGGGCAGGGCAGGAATGAGCAGTTCTTC. This translates into CASSSIGQGRNEQFF. The complete variable domain, with remaining parts taken from reference TRBV7-2 and TRBJ2-1, reads GAGVSQSPSNKVTEKGKDVELRCDPISGHTALYWYRQSLGQGLEFLIYFQGNSAPDKSGLPSDRFSAERTGGSVSTLTIQRTQQEDSAVYLCASSSIGQGRNEQFFGPGTRLTVL.

This clonotype was detected a few times. The V and J genes are TRBV2 and TRBJ2-3; D remains ambiguous. The CDR3 has 10 amino acids. V shed 7 bases and J shed 5 bases, with 4 bases lying between them. CDR1 and CDR2 (germline): SNHLY, FYNNEI. Here the CDR3 reads CASKGDTQYF. CDR3 DNA sequence: TGTGCCAGCAAGGGAGATACGCAGTATTTT.

This clonotype has ten or more counts. This chain uses TRBV2 with TRBJ2-3, with D maybe TRBD2 (5 bases). This CDR3 has 14 residues. V dropped 7 bases and J dropped 5 bases, with 16 bases sitting between them. Germline V gene sequence: CDR1 SNHLY, CDR2 FYNNEI. CDR3 DNA: TGTGCCAGCAAGCGGTCGCCCCTTAAAGATACGCAGTATTTT. Amino acids: CASKRSPLKDTQYF.

This clonotype has only a few counts. CDR3 in DNA: TGCAGTGCTCCAAAGGGAGTAGATAGCACCGGGGAGCTGTTTTTT. Its translation: CSAPKGVDSTGELFF. V gene TRBV20-1 combines with J gene TRBJ2-2; TRBD2 is a possible D gene (5 bases). V lost 5 bases and J lost 4, with 17 bases in between. Germline-derived CDR1 and CDR2 are DFQATT and SNEGSKA (reference sequence). The CDR3 runs to 15 residues.

A word on this clonotype: Since a much larger clone is just one base distant, this may be a read error. V and J are TRBV2 and TRBJ2-2; TRBD2 aligns across 14 bases. Germline V CDR1 and CDR2: SNHLY, FYNNEI. The V and J ends lost 8 bases and 3 bases, in that order; junction bases with no gene match: 2. The CDR3 runs to 15 residues. CDR3 nucleotides: TGTGCCAGCCAGGGACTAGCGGGAGACACCGGGGAGCTGTTTTTT. Protein product: CASQGLAGDTGELFF.

Concerning this clonotype itself: A much larger clone differs by one base, so this may be a read error. The chain links TRBV6-2 or TRBV6-3 to TRBJ1-6; 8 nucleotides match TRBD1. This CDR3 spans 15 amino acids. Germline V gene lookup returns CDR1 MNHEY and CDR2 SVGEGT. The CDR3 DNA is TGTGCCAACAGTGAAGCGACAGGGGTTACTTCACCCCTCCACTTT. This gives the protein CANSEATGVTSPLHF.

Concerning this clonotype: A read error may explain this, as a much larger clone is one base away. CDR3 loop: CASSDGTGPASQYF. DNA for the CDR3: TGTGCCAGCAGTGATGGGACAGGTCCCGCGTCCCAGTACTTC. J is TRBJ2-5 and V is TRBV28, with 8 positions matching TRBD1. The CDR3 has 14 amino acids. With V trimmed by 5 bases and J by 9 bases, 11 bases remained unmatched. Germline V gene data show CDR1 as MDHEN and CDR2 as SYDVKM.

Many counts were recorded for this clonotype. Here the CDR3 reads CASSEFGTNGYTF. CDR3 DNA: TGTGCCAGCAGTGAGTTTGGCACCAATGGCTACACCTTC. The rearrangement joins TRBV2 to TRBJ1-2, with D unresolved. Trimming cost V 3 bases and J 6 bases, with 11 bases left between them. The germline V gene encodes CDR1 SNHLY and CDR2 FYNNEI. The CDR3 has 13 residues.

The V and J genes are TRBV2 and TRBJ2-7, with a tentative D call TRBD2 (5 bases). Germline V gene data show CDR1 as SNHLY and CDR2 as FYNNEI. The CDR3 has 11 amino acids. The ends were cut back, 6 bases at V and 7 bases at J, with 10 bases in the middle. Written as DNA, the CDR3 is TGTGCCAGCAGGTATTCGGGAGAGCAGTACTTC. Protein: CASRYSGEQYF.

This clonotype was observed many times. The chain joins TRBV29-1 to TRBJ1-1; 7 bases are a match to TRBD1. The CDR3 is 13 amino acids. In germline, CDR1 is SQVTM, CDR2 ANQGSEA. V shed 3 bases, J shed 0 bases, and the junction held 1 base outside the gene matches. In DNA, the CDR3 is TGCAGCGTTGAGGGACAGCTGAACACTGAAGCTTTCTTT. Amino acids: CSVEGQLNTEAFF.

This clonotype was counted many times. The chain links TRBV6-1 to TRBJ2-7; D is unresolved. This CDR3 contains 14 residues. Trimming cost V 4 bases and J 4 bases, with 14 bases left between them. Germline CDR1 is MNHNS and CDR2 is SASEGT. CDR3 DNA: TGTGCCAGCAGTGTGGCAGTTTTATTTTACGAGCAGTACTTC. Its translation is CASSVAVLFYEQYF.

In regard to this clonotype: An end of the junction does not agree with germline; a read error may underlie this. The chain links TRBV10-1 to TRBJ1-2; D is undetermined. CDR1 and CDR2 (germline): WNHNN, SYGVQD (reference sequence). The CDR3 spans 13 residues. CDR3 DNA: TGCGCCAGCAGTCCCTACGGCGGCTATGGCTATACCTTC. Its protein product is CASSPYGGYGYTF.

V is TRBV27 and J is TRBJ2-5, with TRBD2 identical over 11 bases. The J call may be wrong; the DNA end is better matched by TRBJ2-1. CDR3 length equals 14 residues. Germline V CDR1 and CDR2: MNHEY, SMNVEV (reference sequence). CDR3 amino acids: CASSPGLADNEQFF. CDR3 in DNA: TGTGCCAGCAGCCCGGGACTAGCGGACAATGAGCAGTTCTTC.